This is a list of T cell receptor beta chains from one sample in a study of blood T cell repertoires in COVID-19. TCRdb keeps only in-frame clones here, not all; method: immunoSEQ multiplex PCR. This sample has roughly 180,000 clones, with approximately 82% found just once. The sequencing input was peripheral blood. These receptors were collected from a woman of 80 years or more with active or convalescent COVID-19. Both conserved end residues are part of each CDR3. The D gene is left open where the match is weak. Size is stated for part of the rows, as once, few or many counts, or as a class when the clone is expanded.

>TRBV10-3|TRBJ2-3|-|-
CAISYHPGTSTDTQYF
TGTGCCATCAGCTACCATCCCGGGACTAGCACAGATACGCAGTATTTT
>TRBV7-9|TRBJ2-1|-|once
CASSFDGKSSNEQFF
TGTGCCAGCAGCTTTGACGGGAAATCGAGCAATGAGCAGTTCTTC
>TRBV4-1|TRBJ1-1|TRBD1|-
CASSLDRGRNTEAFF
TGCGCCAGCAGCCTTGACAGGGGCCGGAACACTGAAGCTTTCTTT
>TRBV11-2|TRBJ2-1|TRBD2|-
CASSRPTSGRASGYYEQFF
TGTGCCAGCAGCCGCCCGACTAGCGGGAGGGCCTCGGGTTACTATGAGCAGTTCTTC
>TRBV5-1|TRBJ2-1|TRBD2|-
CASSSYPGLQSDEQFF
TGCGCCAGCAGCTCCTACCCGGGACTACAATCAGATGAGCAGTTCTTC
>TRBV9|TRBJ1-4|TRBD1|few
CASSVVPGQGREKLFF
TGTGCCAGCAGCGTAGTTCCCGGACAGGGTCGGGAAAAACTGTTTTTT
>TRBV30|TRBJ1-3|-|-
CAWSGAPGSGNTIYF
TGTGCCTGGAGTGGGGCTCCGGGGTCGGGAAACACCATATATTTT
>TRBV5-5|TRBJ1-5|-|-
CASSLDGTGGMNQPQHF
TGTGCCAGCAGCTTGGACGGGACGGGAGGGATGAATCAGCCCCAGCATTTT
>TRBV4-2|TRBJ1-5|-|-
CASSQVAVNQPQHF
TGTGCCAGCAGCCAAGTGGCGGTGAATCAGCCCCAGCATTTT
>TRBV12-3/TRBV12-4|TRBJ1-1|TRBD1|-
CASSLNRGEAFF
TGTGCCAGCAGTTTAAACAGGGGCGAAGCTTTCTTT
>TRBV4-2|TRBJ1-3|-|-
CASSQDEGSYSGNTIYF
TGTGCCAGCAGCCAAGATGAGGGAAGCTACTCTGGAAACACCATATATTTT
>TRBV6-5|TRBJ2-3|TRBD2|-
CASRLSGSSTDTQYF
TGTGCCAGCAGACTTAGCGGGAGTAGCACAGATACGCAGTATTTT
>TRBV4-1|TRBJ1-6|-|-
CASSQEEGTANDSPLHF
TGCGCCAGCAGCCAAGAGGAGGGGACCGCCAATGATTCACCCCTCCACTTT
>TRBV28|TRBJ1-1|-|-
CASSLTTGTEAFF
TGTGCCAGCAGTCTCACGACTGGCACTGAAGCTTTCTTT